This is a list of T cell receptor beta chains from one sample in a study of glioma-infiltrating T cells after dendritic cell vaccination. Using immunoSEQ multiplex PCR, the repertoire was profiled, and TCRdb retains in-frame clones only, with some absent. The repertoire has more than 85,000 clones, about 90% of them found once; the top ten carry roughly 3%. This specimen consisted of blood, obtained after dendritic cell vaccination. The source is a human donor with glioblastoma. CDR3s include the opening cysteine and the closing phenylalanine or tryptophan. D genes are given only for firm matches. Size tells how often a clone was seen (once, few, many) or the class of an expanded clone, and some rows leave it out.

D gene	V gene	J gene	clone size	CDR3 protein	CDR3 DNA
NA	TRBV18	TRBJ1-2	few	CASSPLQGSYGYTF	TGTGCCAGCTCACCATTACAGGGAAGCTATGGCTACACCTTC
TRBD1	TRBV19	TRBJ1-1	NA	CASSIMRGQGGGTEAFF	TGTGCCAGTAGTATTATGCGGGGACAGGGAGGAGGCACTGAAGCTTTCTTT
TRBD1	TRBV6-1	TRBJ2-7	once	CASSEGLLGTGRDEQYF	TGTGCCAGCAGTGAAGGCCTGTTAGGGACAGGGAGGGACGAGCAGTACTTC
TRBD2	TRBV7-3	TRBJ2-1	NA	CASSLGGRPSYNEQFF	TGTGCCAGCAGCTTGGGCGGGAGGCCCTCCTACAATGAGCAGTTCTTC
TRBD1	TRBV29-1	TRBJ1-2	NA	CSVGSRDRVRGYTF	TGCAGCGTTGGAAGCCGGGACAGGGTGCGTGGCTACACCTTC
TRBD2	TRBV10-2	TRBJ2-3	NA	CASSDSGGSTDTQYF	TGCGCCAGCAGTGATAGCGGGGGTAGCACAGATACGCAGTATTTT
TRBD1	TRBV7-6	TRBJ1-4	NA	CASSLGQGGEKLFF	TGTGCCAGCAGCTTAGGCCAGGGGGGCGAAAAACTGTTTTTT
NA	TRBV14	TRBJ2-1	NA	CASSHINEQFF	TGTGCCAGCAGCCATATCAATGAGCAGTTCTTC
TRBD1	TRBV27	TRBJ1-1	NA	CASSPGDSPNTEAFF	TGTGCCAGCAGTCCGGGGGACAGCCCGAACACTGAAGCTTTCTTT
NA	TRBV9	TRBJ1-4	NA	CASSVGNSPTNEKLFF	TGTGCCAGCAGCGTAGGAAACTCCCCAACTAATGAAAAACTGTTTTTT
TRBD2	TRBV6-1	TRBJ2-2	once	CASRGLAGSTGELFF	TGTGCCAGCAGAGGACTAGCGGGATCAACCGGGGAGCTGTTTTTT
NA	TRBV5-5	TRBJ2-7	NA	CASSLYAAGTSYEQYF	TGTGCCAGCAGCTTGTATGCCGCCGGGACAAGTTACGAGCAGTACTTC
NA	TRBV19	TRBJ1-1	NA	CASSIGGIRHTEAFF	TGTGCCAGTAGTATAGGAGGAATACGGCACACTGAAGCTTTCTTT
NA	TRBV29-1	TRBJ2-2	NA	CSVGEGGVSAGELFF	TGCAGCGTTGGGGAAGGGGGGGTTTCGGCCGGGGAGCTGTTTTTT
TRBD1	TRBV18	TRBJ1-2	NA	CASSPLQGYYGYTF	TGTGCCAGCTCACCTTTACAGGGGTATTATGGCTACACCTTC
NA	TRBV5-1	TRBJ2-5	once	CASSFVGDVQETQYF	TGCGCCAGCAGCTTCGTGGGAGATGTCCAAGAGACCCAGTACTTC
TRBD2	TRBV5-1	TRBJ2-7	once	CASSLSGGPYEQYF	TGCGCCAGCAGTCTTAGCGGGGGCCCCTACGAGCAGTACTTC
NA	TRBV7-3	TRBJ1-3	NA	CASSPPPEAGNTIYF	TGTGCCAGCAGCCCCCCGCCCGAGGCTGGAAACACCATATATTTT
TRBD1	TRBV29-1	TRBJ2-7	NA	CSVVSPGQGSYEQYF	TGCAGCGTCGTTTCCCCGGGACAGGGTTCCTACGAGCAGTACTTC
NA	TRBV7-7	TRBJ2-5	once	CASSLGGGRAFAETQYF	TGTGCTAGCAGCTTAGGAGGGGGTAGGGCCTTCGCGGAGACCCAGTACTTC
TRBD1	TRBV6-1	TRBJ1-2	NA	CASSDSRGLWGYTF	TGTGCCAGCAGTGACTCCAGGGGGCTTTGGGGCTACACCTTC
TRBD1	TRBV6-1	TRBJ2-7	NA	CASSEGTGGVYEQYF	TGTGCCAGCAGCGAGGGGACAGGGGGTGTATACGAGCAGTACTTC
NA	TRBV11-2	TRBJ1-2	NA	CASSLSPGVNYGYTF	TGTGCCAGCAGCTTATCACCGGGGGTTAACTATGGCTACACCTTC
NA	TRBV27	TRBJ2-5	NA	CASSLTNQETQYF	TGTGCCAGCAGTTTAACAAACCAAGAGACCCAGTACTTC
NA	TRBV7-9	TRBJ2-6	NA	CASSLGAGAGANVLTF	TGTGCCAGCAGCTTAGGGGCAGGGGCTGGGGCCAACGTCCTGACTTTC
TRBD1	TRBV5-8	TRBJ1-5	NA	CASSLEIIQGAGGPQHF	TGTGCCAGCAGCTTGGAAATCATACAGGGGGCGGGCGGGCCCCAGCATTTT
TRBD1	TRBV18	TRBJ1-2	NA	CASSPTGESYGYTF	TGTGCCAGCTCACCTACAGGGGAAAGCTATGGCTACACCTTC
NA	TRBV6-1	TRBJ2-7	NA	CASSEQGSSSYEQYF	TGTGCCAGCAGTGAGCAGGGCTCTAGCTCCTACGAGCAGTACTTC
NA	TRBV5-1	TRBJ2-3	NA	CASSLGALGDTQYF	TGCGCCAGCAGCTTGGGGGCACTGGGAGATACGCAGTATTTT
NA	TRBV6-5	TRBJ2-2	NA	CASSYNLNTGELFF	TGTGCCAGCAGTTATAACTTAAACACCGGGGAGCTGTTTTTT
NA	TRBV4-2	TRBJ2-3	NA	CASSQEAGGGATDTQYF	TGTGCCAGCAGCCAAGAGGCCGGCGGAGGGGCCACAGATACGCAGTATTTT
TRBD1	TRBV5-1	TRBJ2-3	NA	CASSLGTGMDTQYF	TGCGCCAGCAGCTTAGGGACAGGGATGGATACGCAGTATTTT
NA	TRBV5-1	TRBJ1-1	NA	CASIGGGDAFF	TGCGCCAGCATAGGGGGGGGCGACGCTTTCTTT
TRBD1	TRBV29-1	TRBJ2-5	NA	CSVTWTGSGTQYF	TGCAGCGTCACCTGGACAGGGTCCGGGACCCAGTACTTC
TRBD1	TRBV19	TRBJ2-7	NA	CASSTTGTGTYEQYF	TGTGCCAGTAGTACAACCGGGACAGGGACCTACGAGCAGTACTTC
TRBD1	TRBV29-1	TRBJ2-1	few	CSVEGNRQGKGNEQFF	TGCAGCGTTGAAGGGAACCGACAGGGTAAGGGGAATGAGCAGTTCTTC
TRBD1	TRBV27	TRBJ2-1	NA	CASRLQGYNEQFF	TGTGCCAGCAGGTTACAGGGGTACAATGAGCAGTTCTTC
TRBD2	TRBV7-4	TRBJ2-1	NA	CASSLTGVMGGRENEQFF	TGTGCCAGCAGCTTAACGGGGGTTATGGGCGGGAGGGAAAATGAGCAGTTCTTC